Listed here is a single TCR beta chain. Looked up from germline, CDR1 is WNHNN and CDR2 is SYGVQD (reference sequence). This CDR3 comprises 16 residues. Trimming removed 2 bases from V and 2 bases from J; junction bases left unmatched: 6. The data were taken from a study of control samples from healthy donors and cancer patients. TCRdb keeps only in-frame clones here, not all; method: immunoSEQ multiplex PCR. The sample has approximately 150,000 clones; roughly 90% are singletons. The genes are TRBV10-1 and TRBJ2-3, with 8 bases matching TRBD2. Sequencing was carried out using PBMCs. The TCR sequence derives from a man aged 50-59 years with head and neck cancer. The CDR3 loop is CASSEVIAGFTDTQYF. The CDR3 nucleotides are TGCGCCAGCAGTGAGGTGATAGCGGGGTTCACAGATACGCAGTATTTT.